This T cell receptor (beta chain) appears in the sequencing data of a study of Graves' ophthalmopathy and Graves' hyperthyroidism. On the study more broadly: Absence of ophthalmopathy within 18 months of follow-up defined stable hyperthyroidism.

Germline lookup yields CDR1 SQVTM and CDR2 ANQGSEA. V was clipped by 7 bases and J by 6 bases, with 12 bases between them. CDR3 length: 11 amino acids. Study results and limitations: Ophthalmopathy could be told apart from stable hyperthyroidism by a 13-signature model (around 85% sensitivity, roughly 80% specificity).

A note on this clonotype: The antigen is not known.

Newly diagnosed, the hyperthyroidism patients had under 2 months' duration and were aged 18 to 65. Orbital computed tomography and thyroid ultrasound, along with TRAb, serum thyroxine and clinical symptoms, underpinned diagnosis. Researchers took RNA transcripts and amplified TCR beta CDR3 regions from them. After a first-round RT-PCR with HTBI primers, a second-round multiplex PCR was run. TCRdb re-analysed the multiplex PCR reads in MiXCR, keeping a single row per CDR3 protein. The sample lists 580,000 or so distinct CDR3 sequences; about 40% were seen once. V is TRBV29-1 and J is TRBJ1-2; D gene unclear. Sequencing was performed on peripheral blood or thyroid tissue (not recorded which). The clonotype originates from an adult man with Graves' hyperthyroidism. DNA for the CDR3: TGCAGCGCCGAGGATGGGAATGGCTACACCTTC. Translating gives CSAEDGNGYTF.